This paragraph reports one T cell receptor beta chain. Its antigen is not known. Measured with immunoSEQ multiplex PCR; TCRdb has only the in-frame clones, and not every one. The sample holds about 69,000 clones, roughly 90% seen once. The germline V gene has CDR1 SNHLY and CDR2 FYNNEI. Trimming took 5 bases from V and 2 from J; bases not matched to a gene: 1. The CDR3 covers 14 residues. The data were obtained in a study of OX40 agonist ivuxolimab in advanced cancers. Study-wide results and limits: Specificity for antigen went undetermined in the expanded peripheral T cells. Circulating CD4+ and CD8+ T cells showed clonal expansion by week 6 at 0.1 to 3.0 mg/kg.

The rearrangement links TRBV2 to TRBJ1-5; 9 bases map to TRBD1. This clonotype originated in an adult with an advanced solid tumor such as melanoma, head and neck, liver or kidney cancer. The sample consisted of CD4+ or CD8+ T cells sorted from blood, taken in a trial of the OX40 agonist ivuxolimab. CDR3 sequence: CASSWDRGNQPQHF. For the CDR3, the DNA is TGTGCCAGCAGTTGGGACAGGGGCAATCAGCCCCAGCATTTT. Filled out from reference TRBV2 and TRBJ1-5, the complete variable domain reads EPEVTQTPSHQVTQMGQEVILRCVPISNHLYFYWYRQILGQKVEFLVSFYNNEISEKSEIFDDQFSVERPDGSNFTLKIRSTKLEDSAMYFCASSWDRGNQPQHFGDGTRLSIL.